What follows are 4 T cell receptor beta chains derived from one specimen sequenced in a study of blood T cell repertoires in COVID-19. Sequenced by immunoSEQ multiplex PCR; TCRdb stores in-frame clones only, minus some. The table shows just over 300,000 clones, with under 90% occurring only once. Sequences were obtained from peripheral blood. The receptor set was obtained from a woman between 25 and 40 years old with COVID-19, enrolled during active disease.

The chain joins TRBV27 to TRBJ1-6; 7 bases match TRBD1. Unmatched junction bases numbered 5, after V lost 6 bases and J lost 3 bases. The CDR3 length is 15 residues. Germline CDR1 is MNHEY and CDR2 is SMNVEV (reference sequence). The CDR3 loop is CASSSTGNYNSPLHF. The DNA for the CDR3 is TGTGCCAGCAGCTCGACAGGGAACTATAATTCACCCCTCCACTTT.

This chain uses TRBV6-5 with TRBJ1-2, with TRBD1 identical over 8 bases. Germline CDR1 MNHEY, CDR2 SVGAGI. V was clipped by 7 bases and J by 4 bases; unmatched bases: 11. The CDR3 runs 15 residues. The CDR3 nucleotides read TGTGCCAGCAAAGTTGAGCAGGGGGCCGCCTATGGCTACACCTTC. It codes for CASKVEQGAAYGYTF.

The chain combines TRBV3-1 (or the pseudogene TRBV3-2) with TRBJ1-2, with 7 nucleotides matching TRBD1. CDR1 is LGHDT, CDR2 YNNKEL, per germline (reference sequence). CDR3 size: 12 residues. V lost 3 bases, J lost 7 bases, and 2 bases stayed unmatched. The CDR3, as DNA: TGTGCCAGCAGCCATGCAGGGGGTGGCTACACCTTC. Its translation is CASSHAGGGYTF.

The count of this clone is one. CDR3 protein: CASSYGQVDTEAFF. CDR3 nucleotides: TGTGCCAGCAGTTACGGCCAGGTGGACACTGAAGCTTTCTTT. The chain couples TRBV6-5 to TRBJ1-1; D call uncertain. The ends were cut back, 2 bases at V and 3 bases at J, with 10 bases in the middle. The length of the CDR3 is 14 residues. Germline-derived CDR1 and CDR2 are MNHEY and SVGAGI.